The 32 T cell receptor beta chains reported below all come from one sample, sequenced in a study of blood T cell repertoires in COVID-19. The protocol was immunoSEQ multiplex PCR, while the TCRdb copy is restricted to in-frame clones and leaves out a portion. The table lists 150,000 or so clones, more than 75% of them singletons. The sequenced sample was peripheral blood. These receptors all stem from a woman aged 65 to 85 with COVID-19, enrolled during active disease.

This chain links TRBV7-8 with TRBJ2-1; 7 bases match TRBD2. V lost 5 bases to trimming and J lost 3 bases; unmatched junction nucleotides: 7. CDR3 length: 15 amino acids. Germline V gene sequence: CDR1 SGHVS, CDR2 FQNEAQ. The CDR3 protein is CASSQIRGDYNEQFF. Written as DNA, the CDR3 is TGTGCCAGCAGCCAGATACGGGGGGACTACAATGAGCAGTTCTTC.

The chain is built from TRBV10-3 and TRBJ2-2, with TRBD2 as a possible D gene (6 bases). CDR1 is ENHRY, CDR2 SYGVKD, per germline. The CDR3 is 12 residues long. V lost 7 bases and J 5 bases, leaving 8 bases between the germline ends. DNA of the CDR3: TGTGCCATCATGGAGGGGACCGGGGAGCTGTTTTTT. Translating gives CAIMEGTGELFF.

The chain couples TRBV11-3 to TRBJ2-1; 9 nucleotides match TRBD2. With 5 bases clipped from V and 8 bases from J, the junction kept 7 bases outside the gene matches. Germline V gene data show CDR1 as SGHNT and CDR2 as YENEEA. This CDR3 has 14 amino acids. CDR3 nucleotides: TGTGCCAGCAGCCCGGGACTAGCTAGCGATGAGCAGTTCTTC. It translates to CASSPGLASDEQFF.

This clone came up a few times. The chain joins TRBV5-6 to TRBJ1-2, with 11 bases identical to TRBD1. There are 16 residues in the CDR3. Germline V CDR1 and CDR2: SGHDT, YYEEEE. The trim removed 0 bases at V and 10 bases at J, leaving 11 bases unmatched. The CDR3 sequence: CASSLVGQGAHLVYTF. The CDR3 region has the DNA TGTGCCAGCAGCTTGGTTGGACAGGGGGCCCACCTCGTCTACACCTTC.

This sequence joins TRBV7-2 and TRBJ1-1; D remains ambiguous. The CDR3 runs to 11 residues. The V and J ends lost 3 bases and 10 bases respectively, with 9 bases between them. Per the germline V gene, CDR1 is SGHTA and CDR2 is FQGNSA. CDR3 amino acids: CASSFGVRAFF. The CDR3 DNA is TGTGCCAGCAGCTTCGGAGTTAGAGCTTTCTTT.

The genes are TRBV6-5 and TRBJ2-2, with 11 positions matching TRBD2. There are 13 residues in the CDR3. Germline V gives CDR1 MNHEY, CDR2 SVGAGI. The V and J ends lost 7 bases and 5 bases, in that order; junction bases with no gene match: 0. CDR3 protein: CASTSGGTGELFF. The CDR3, as DNA: TGTGCCAGCACTAGCGGGGGGACCGGGGAGCTGTTTTTT.

V and J are TRBV3-1 (or the pseudogene TRBV3-2) and TRBJ1-5, with D uncertain. Germline CDR1 reads LGHDT; CDR2 reads YNNKEL (reference sequence). This CDR3 comprises 13 residues. V was shortened by 1 base and J by 6 bases, with 7 bases between the two germline ends. The CDR3 reads CASSQGGAQPQHF. For the CDR3, the DNA is TGTGCCAGCAGCCAAGGAGGCGCTCAGCCCCAGCATTTT.

CDR3 protein: CASGGSGGAHTDTQYF. The CDR3 bases are TGCGCCAGCGGAGGTAGCGGGGGGGCCCACACAGATACGCAGTATTTT. The rearrangement joins TRBV10-1 to TRBJ2-3; 11 positions agree with TRBD2. The CDR3 has 16 residues. V lost 8 bases, J lost 2 bases, and 9 bases stayed unmatched. Germline CDR1 reads WNHNN; CDR2 reads SYGVQD (reference sequence).

J is TRBJ1-1 and V is TRBV7-2; D possibly corresponds to TRBD1 (5 bases). Per the germline V gene, CDR1 is SGHTA and CDR2 is FQGNSA. CDR3 length: 11 residues. Trimming removed 4 bases at V and 7 bases at J, with 7 bases between. The CDR3 DNA reads TGTGCCAGCAGCTGGGGCTTTGAAGCTTTCTTT. It codes for CASSWGFEAFF. Variable domain in full (rest from reference TRBV7-2 and TRBJ1-1): GAGVSQSPSNKVTEKGKDVELRCDPISGHTALYWYRQSLGQGLEFLIYFQGNSAPDKSGLPSDRFSAERTGGSVSTLTIQRTQQEDSAVYLCASSWGFEAFFGQGTRLTVV.

This clone was recorded a few times. The chain combines TRBV7-9 with TRBJ1-5; possibly TRBD1 for D (5 bases). CDR1 SEHNR and CDR2 FQNEAQ come from the germline V gene (reference sequence). This CDR3 region has 14 residues. The V and J ends lost 4 bases and 7 bases respectively, with 14 bases between them. The CDR3 DNA is TGTGCCAGCAGCTCCCCGGGGGTAGGGCAGCCCCAGCATTTT. It yields the protein CASSSPGVGQPQHF.

The chain recombines TRBV4-1 with TRBJ2-5; 8 bases map to TRBD2. Trimming at V came to 1 base and at J to 1 base, leaving 2 bases not matched to a gene. Germline V gives CDR1 MGHRA, CDR2 YSYEKL. The CDR3 covers 15 residues. CDR3 loop: CASSQAGGSQETQYF. The CDR3 DNA follows: TGCGCCAGCAGCCAAGCGGGGGGGAGCCAAGAGACCCAGTACTTC.

The V gene is TRBV2, the J gene TRBJ1-2; D remains ambiguous. Per the germline V gene, CDR1 is SNHLY and CDR2 is FYNNEI. Trimming pared 6 bases from V and 0 bases from J, leaving 14 bases between. CDR3 length: 15 residues. The CDR3 loop reads CASSPNGNPNYGYTF. The CDR3 region has the DNA TGTGCCAGCAGCCCAAACGGGAACCCTAACTATGGCTACACCTTC.

This clone was recorded only once. The genes are TRBV11-1 and TRBJ1-2, with D unresolved. V was shortened by 1 base and J by 2 bases, with 11 bases between the two germline ends. The germline V gene encodes CDR1 SGHAT and CDR2 FQDESV (reference sequence). The CDR3 runs to 15 residues. In DNA form, the CDR3 reads TGTGCCAGCAGCTTAGAAGCAAAGAAAAACTATGGCTACACCTTC. It specifies CASSLEAKKNYGYTF.

A few counts support this clone. The chain has TRBV7-2 and TRBJ1-2, with 8 positions matching TRBD1. This CDR3 region has 12 residues. V was pared by 4 bases and J by 10 bases, with 5 bases of the junction left unmatched. CDR1 SGHTA and CDR2 FQGNSA come from the germline V gene. The DNA for the CDR3 is TGTGCCAGCAGCTCGGACAGGGCTCACTACACCTTC. It yields the protein CASSSDRAHYTF.

This clone was observed a handful of times. The chain recombines TRBV10-2 with TRBJ1-1; TRBD1 is a possible D gene (6 bases). Germline V gives CDR1 WSHSY, CDR2 SAAADI. CDR3 length: 11 amino acids. Trimming removed 11 bases at V and 5 bases at J, with 12 bases between. CDR3 residues: CAGGRGTEAFF. DNA of the CDR3: TGCGCCGGCGGGAGGGGGACTGAAGCTTTCTTT.

J is TRBJ2-3 and V is TRBV27; a weak D match, TRBD1 (6 bases). Germline CDR1 reads MNHEY; CDR2 reads SMNVEV (reference sequence). The CDR3 sequence is 14 residues long. V was clipped by 6 bases and J by 2 bases, with 12 bases between them. CDR3: CASRTGTTTDTQYF. Written as DNA, the CDR3 is TGTGCCAGCAGAACCGGGACAACCACAGATACGCAGTATTTT.

This chain connects TRBV5-1 to TRBJ1-2, with TRBD1 as a possible D gene (6 bases). V shed 4 bases and J shed 0 bases, with 13 bases lying between them. The CDR3 contains 15 residues. Germline assignment: CDR1 SGHRS and CDR2 YFSETQ. CDR3 sequence: CASSLEGGTNYGYTF. The DNA of the CDR3 is TGCGCCAGCAGCCTTGAAGGGGGAACTAACTATGGCTACACCTTC.

In this sample, this clone turned up a few times. The chain uses TRBV28 and TRBJ2-6; a weak D match, TRBD1 (6 bases). The V gene lost 8 bases and the J gene lost 1 base, with 12 bases spanning the gap. CDR3 length: 15 amino acids. Germline V gives CDR1 MDHEN, CDR2 SYDVKM. As DNA, the CDR3 is TGTGCCAGCGCCCTCAGGGGATCTGGGGCCAACGTCCTGACTTTC. Its translation: CASALRGSGANVLTF. The variable domain in full, completed from reference TRBV28 and TRBJ2-6, reads DVKVTQSSRYLVKRTGEKVFLECVQDMDHENMFWYRQDPGLGLRLIYFSYDVKMKEKGDIPEGYSVSREKKERFSLILESASTNQTSMYLCASALRGSGANVLTFGAGSRLTVL.

This sequence joins TRBV10-3 and TRBJ2-1; TRBD2 matches 7 bases. The V gene's germline CDR1 is ENHRY and CDR2 SYGVKD. There are 17 residues in the CDR3. J lost 8 bases, V lost 3 bases, and 16 bases had no gene match. CDR3 coding DNA: TGTGCCATCAGTGAAACGACTAGCTATGGGGTATCGGATGAGCAGTTCTTC. Translating it yields CAISETTSYGVSDEQFF.

This clone was seen a single time. This chain links TRBV5-4 with TRBJ2-7; 7 bases agree with TRBD2. The ends lost 0 bases at V and 2 bases at J; junction bases unmatched: 8. The CDR3 is 16 amino acids. In germline, CDR1 is SGHNT, CDR2 YYREEE (reference sequence). CDR3 amino acids: CASSLDTAGVTYEQYF. The CDR3 DNA is TGTGCCAGCAGCTTGGACACTGCGGGGGTCACCTACGAGCAGTACTTC.

The J gene is TRBJ2-7, the V gene TRBV14, with TRBD1 identical over 8 bases. Trimming removed 1 base from V and 2 bases from J; junction bases left unmatched: 1. CDR1 is SGHDN and CDR2 is FVKESK in the germline V gene. The CDR3 is 14 amino acids. The CDR3 coding sequence is TGTGCCAGCAGCCAAGCACAGGGGGCCTACGAGCAGTACTTC. Amino acids: CASSQAQGAYEQYF.

The chain recombines TRBV10-3 with TRBJ1-1; 8 positions agree with TRBD1. Per the germline V gene, CDR1 is ENHRY and CDR2 is SYGVKD. The CDR3 totals 14 residues. V was clipped by 6 bases and J by 2 bases; unmatched bases: 5. DNA of the CDR3: TGTGCCATCAGGAAGGACAGGGATAACACTGAAGCTTTCTTT. Translated: CAIRKDRDNTEAFF.

The chain uses TRBV2 and TRBJ1-2; D not resolved. The CDR3 consists of 13 residues. From germline, CDR1 is SNHLY and CDR2 FYNNEI. Deletions cut 0 bases from V and 4 bases from J, with 6 bases between. CDR3 residues: CASSEAAVYGYTF. CDR3 in DNA: TGTGCCAGCAGTGAAGCGGCAGTCTATGGCTACACCTTC.

V and J are TRBV3-1 (or the pseudogene TRBV3-2) and TRBJ1-4; D gene unclear. Germline V CDR1 and CDR2: LGHDT, YNNKEL (reference sequence). The V end lost 0 bases, the J end lost 5 bases, and 7 bases lay between the germline ends. The CDR3 totals 14 residues. The CDR3 DNA follows: TGTGCCAGCAGCCAAGAATCCCGGAATGAAAAACTGTTTTTT. Translating gives CASSQESRNEKLFF.

The chain couples TRBV6-5 to TRBJ2-7, with 9 bases lining up with TRBD2. Germline-derived CDR1 and CDR2 are MNHEY and SVGAGI. The length of the CDR3 is 14 residues. Trimming took 7 bases from V and 1 from J; bases not matched to a gene: 5. This CDR3 reads CASNPGLASYEQYF. For the CDR3, the DNA is TGTGCCAGCAATCCGGGACTAGCTTCCTACGAGCAGTACTTC.

J is TRBJ2-1 and V is TRBV29-1; possibly TRBD2 for D (7 bases). Germline V CDR1 and CDR2: SQVTM, ANQGSEA. CDR3 length equals 13 residues. CDR3: CTTIGGATYEQFF. The DNA of the CDR3 is TGCACCACCATTGGGGGGGCTACATATGAGCAGTTCTTC.

This clone has just a few counts. CDR3 in DNA: TGTGCCAGCACGGGGGACAGTAACACTGAAGCTTTCTTT. It specifies CASTGDSNTEAFF. V usage is TRBV2 and J usage is TRBJ1-1, with 7 bases identical to TRBD1. J gave up 2 bases and V 7 bases, and 4 bases lay outside the gene matches. The germline V gene has CDR1 SNHLY and CDR2 FYNNEI. CDR3 length: 13 residues.

The chain couples TRBV6-5 to TRBJ2-2; 9 positions match TRBD1. This CDR3 has 14 residues. Trimming cost V 7 bases and J 6 bases; bases outside gene matches: 6. Germline V gene lookup returns CDR1 MNHEY and CDR2 SVGAGI. Here the CDR3 reads CASKDRGRAGELFF. In DNA form, the CDR3 reads TGTGCCAGCAAGGACAGGGGCCGAGCCGGGGAGCTGTTTTTT.

V usage is TRBV30 and J usage is TRBJ1-1; D unresolved. V was shortened by 0 bases and J by 3 bases, with 8 bases between the two germline ends. The germline V gene encodes CDR1 GTSNPN and CDR2 SVGIG (reference sequence). This CDR3 has 13 residues. DNA for the CDR3: TGTGCCTGGAGTGTATTACGGGACACTGAAGCTTTCTTT. Protein product: CAWSVLRDTEAFF.

The chain is built from TRBV10-1 and TRBJ1-2; possible D gene TRBD1, 5 bases. Trimming removed 6 bases from V and 4 bases from J, with 21 bases in between. Germline CDR1 reads WNHNN; CDR2 reads SYGVQD (reference sequence). This CDR3 contains 16 residues. CDR3 region: CASRKQAYIRFYGYTF. CDR3 DNA sequence: TGCGCCAGCAGGAAACAGGCTTACATAAGATTCTATGGCTACACCTTC.

The chain recombines TRBV5-4 with TRBJ1-3; no reliable D call. Germline V gene data show CDR1 as SGHNT and CDR2 as YYREEE (reference sequence). The CDR3 has 17 residues. The ends were cut back, 0 bases at V and 2 bases at J, with 15 bases in the middle. The CDR3 DNA sequence: TGTGCCAGCAGCTTGGGAGGGTCCACCGACACTGGAAACACCATATATTTT. It codes for CASSLGGSTDTGNTIYF. The full variable domain, its missing parts supplied by reference TRBV5-4 and TRBJ1-3, is ETGVTQSPTHLIKTRGQQVTLRCSSQSGHNTVSWYQQALGQGPQFIFQYYREEENGRGNFPPRFSGLQFPNYSSELNVNALELDDSALYLCASSLGGSTDTGNTIYFGEGSWLTVV.

The V gene is TRBV5-6, the J gene TRBJ2-1; D call uncertain. This CDR3 contains 15 residues. Trimming removed 0 bases from V and 4 bases from J, with 11 bases in between. Germline CDR1 is SGHDT and CDR2 is YYEEEE. For the CDR3, the DNA is TGTGCCAGCAGCTTGGGGCAGGTAATTTACAATGAGCAGTTCTTC. This codes for CASSLGQVIYNEQFF.